The TCR beta chain under discussion was sequenced for a study of Ad26.COV2.S vaccination and SARS-CoV-2 variants. Treatment here: some 20 received Ad26.COV2.S at low or high dose, single or two shots; about 5 received placebo; per-sample allocation not given. On day 63 after the first injection, vaccine and placebo recipients gave samples. Study results and limitations: Breadth of non-spike TCRs did not differ between vaccinees and placebo recipients.

Remarks on this clone: Its antigen is not identified.

Using immunoSEQ multiplex PCR, the repertoire was profiled, and TCRdb retains in-frame clones only, with some absent. The repertoire holds roughly 330,000 clones, with around 90% as singletons. The CDR3 sequence is 17 residues long. Germline V gene sequence: CDR1 PRHDT, CDR2 FYEKMQ (reference sequence). V lost 6 bases to trimming and J lost 10 bases; unmatched junction nucleotides: 17. The sequence derives from a person between 18 and 60 years old who received the Ad26.COV2.S COVID-19 vaccine or a placebo. The genes are TRBV13 and TRBJ2-1, with 11 bases fitting TRBD1. The specimen was peripheral blood, collected in a trial of Ad26.COV2.S vaccine versus placebo. CDR3 bases: TGTGCCAGCAGTTCCACTTTTGCCGGGACAGGGGGGGAGGAGCAGTTCTTC. Translation: CASSSTFAGTGGEEQFF.